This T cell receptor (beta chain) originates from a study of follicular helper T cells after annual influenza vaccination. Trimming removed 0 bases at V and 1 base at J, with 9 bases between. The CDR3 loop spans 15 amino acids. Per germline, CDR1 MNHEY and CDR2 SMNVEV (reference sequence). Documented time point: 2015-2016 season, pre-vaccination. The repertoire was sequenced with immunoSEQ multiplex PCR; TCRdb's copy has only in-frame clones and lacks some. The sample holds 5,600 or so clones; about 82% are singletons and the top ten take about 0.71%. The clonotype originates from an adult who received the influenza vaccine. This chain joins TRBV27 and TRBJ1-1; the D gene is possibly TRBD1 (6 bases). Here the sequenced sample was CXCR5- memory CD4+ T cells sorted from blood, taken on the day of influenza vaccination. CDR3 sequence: CASSLSTGANTEAFF. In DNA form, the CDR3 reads TGTGCCAGCAGTTTATCGACAGGAGCGAACACTGAAGCTTTCTTT.